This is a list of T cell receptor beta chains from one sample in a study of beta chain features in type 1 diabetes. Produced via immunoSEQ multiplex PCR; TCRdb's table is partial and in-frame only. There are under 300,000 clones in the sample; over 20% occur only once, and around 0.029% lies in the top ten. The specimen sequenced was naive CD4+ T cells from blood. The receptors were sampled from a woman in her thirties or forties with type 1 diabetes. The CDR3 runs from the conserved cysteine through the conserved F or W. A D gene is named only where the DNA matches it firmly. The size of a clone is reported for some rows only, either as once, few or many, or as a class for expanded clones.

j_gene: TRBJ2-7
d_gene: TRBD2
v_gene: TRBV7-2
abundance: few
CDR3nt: TGTGCCAGCAGCACTAGCGGGAACTCCTACGAGCAGTACTTC
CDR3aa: CASSTSGNSYEQYF

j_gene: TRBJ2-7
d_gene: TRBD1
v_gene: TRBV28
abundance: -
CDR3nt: TGTGCCAGCGGACAGGATCCCTCTTCCTCCTACGAGCAGTACTTC
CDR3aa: CASGQDPSSSYEQYF

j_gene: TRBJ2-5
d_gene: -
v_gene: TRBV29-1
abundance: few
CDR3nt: TGCAGCGTTCGCGGGACCCTTAACCGAGAGACCCAGTACTTC
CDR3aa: CSVRGTLNRETQYF

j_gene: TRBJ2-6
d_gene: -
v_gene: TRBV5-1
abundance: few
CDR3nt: TGCGCCAGCAGCTTGGGGCCGGGGATGGGGGCCAACGTCCTGACTTTC
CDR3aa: CASSLGPGMGANVLTF

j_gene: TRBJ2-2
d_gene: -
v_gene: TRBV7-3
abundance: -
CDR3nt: TGTGCCAGCAGCTTAAAACCCTCGGCGGGGAACACCGGGGAGCTGTTTTTT
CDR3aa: CASSLKPSAGNTGELFF

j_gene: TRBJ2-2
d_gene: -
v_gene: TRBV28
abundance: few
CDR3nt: TGTGCCAGCAGCTGGGGAGGTCCCCCCGGGGAGCTGTTTTTT
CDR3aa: CASSWGGPPGELFF

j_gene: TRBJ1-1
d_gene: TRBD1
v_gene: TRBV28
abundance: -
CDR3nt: TGTGCCAGCAGGATGAGAAACAGGGGAACTGAAGCTTTCTTT
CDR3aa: CASRMRNRGTEAFF

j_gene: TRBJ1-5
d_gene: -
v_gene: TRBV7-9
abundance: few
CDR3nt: TGTGCCAGCAGCGCAGACACCCATCAGCCCCAGCATTTT
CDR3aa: CASSADTHQPQHF

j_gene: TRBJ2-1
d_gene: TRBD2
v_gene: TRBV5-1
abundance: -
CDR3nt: TGCGCCAGCAGCCTAACTAGCGGGAGGGGCGATGAGCAGTTCTTC
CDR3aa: CASSLTSGRGDEQFF

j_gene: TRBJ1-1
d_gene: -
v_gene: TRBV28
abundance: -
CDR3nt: TGTGCCAGCAGATTGGGGGCACAGGGGAACACTGAAGCTTTCTTT
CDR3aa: CASRLGAQGNTEAFF

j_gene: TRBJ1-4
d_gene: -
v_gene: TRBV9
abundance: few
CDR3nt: TGTGCCAGCAACCAGGGTAACAGACAACTTGGTAATGAAAAACTGTTTTTT
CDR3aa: CASNQGNRQLGNEKLFF

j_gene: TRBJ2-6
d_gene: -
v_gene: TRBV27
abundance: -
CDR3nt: TGTGCCAGCAGTCCACACGGGGCCAACGTCCTGACTTTC
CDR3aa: CASSPHGANVLTF